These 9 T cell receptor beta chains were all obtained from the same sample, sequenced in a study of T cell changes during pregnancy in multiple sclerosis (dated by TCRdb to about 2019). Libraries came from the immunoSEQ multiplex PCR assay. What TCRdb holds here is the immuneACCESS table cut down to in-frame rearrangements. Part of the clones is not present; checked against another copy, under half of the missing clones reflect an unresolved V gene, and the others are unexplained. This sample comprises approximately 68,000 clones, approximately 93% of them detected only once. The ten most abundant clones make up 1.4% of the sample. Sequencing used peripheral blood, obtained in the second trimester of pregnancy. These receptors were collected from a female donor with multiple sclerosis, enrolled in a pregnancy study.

CDR3 in DNA: TGTGCCAGCAGCTCAGGGGCTAGCGGGGGGGAAGAAGAGACCCAGTACTTC. Translation: CASSSGASGGEEETQYF. The chain is built from TRBV5-4 and TRBJ2-5; 12 positions match TRBD2. Germline V lookup: CDR1 SGHNT, CDR2 YYREEE (reference sequence). J lost 3 bases, V lost 3 bases, and 9 bases had no gene match. The length of the CDR3 is 17 residues. The full variable domain, in which reference TRBV5-4 and TRBJ2-5 provide the parts outside the CDR3, is ETGVTQSPTHLIKTRGQQVTLRCSSQSGHNTVSWYQQALGQGPQFIFQYYREEENGRGNFPPRFSGLQFPNYSSELNVNALELDDSALYLCASSSGASGGEEETQYFGPGTRLLVL.

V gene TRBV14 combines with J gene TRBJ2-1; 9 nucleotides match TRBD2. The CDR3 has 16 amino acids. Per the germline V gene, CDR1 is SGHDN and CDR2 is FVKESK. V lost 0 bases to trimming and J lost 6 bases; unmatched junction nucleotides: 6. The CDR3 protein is CASSQDSGAGGNEQFF. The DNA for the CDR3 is TGTGCCAGCAGCCAAGATAGCGGAGCGGGGGGCAATGAGCAGTTCTTC.

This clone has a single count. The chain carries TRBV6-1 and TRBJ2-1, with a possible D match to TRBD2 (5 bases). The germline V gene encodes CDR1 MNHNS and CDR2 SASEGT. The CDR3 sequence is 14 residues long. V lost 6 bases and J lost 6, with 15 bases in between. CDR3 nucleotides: TGTGCCAGCAGACCCGGGATGCCGGGCAATGAGCAGTTCTTC. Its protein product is CASRPGMPGNEQFF.

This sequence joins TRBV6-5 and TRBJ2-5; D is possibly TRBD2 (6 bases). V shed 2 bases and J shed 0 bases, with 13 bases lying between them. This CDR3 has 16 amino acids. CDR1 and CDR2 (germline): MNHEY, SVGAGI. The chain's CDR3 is CASSYGGLLYQETQYF. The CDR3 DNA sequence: TGTGCCAGCAGTTACGGGGGACTCTTGTACCAAGAGACCCAGTACTTC.

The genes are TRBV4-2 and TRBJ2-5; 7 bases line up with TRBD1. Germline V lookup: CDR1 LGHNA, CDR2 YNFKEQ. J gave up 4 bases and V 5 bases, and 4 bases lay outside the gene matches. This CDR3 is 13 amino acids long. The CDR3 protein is CASSSRTGETQYF. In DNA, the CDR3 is TGTGCCAGCAGCTCCCGGACAGGAGAGACCCAGTACTTC.

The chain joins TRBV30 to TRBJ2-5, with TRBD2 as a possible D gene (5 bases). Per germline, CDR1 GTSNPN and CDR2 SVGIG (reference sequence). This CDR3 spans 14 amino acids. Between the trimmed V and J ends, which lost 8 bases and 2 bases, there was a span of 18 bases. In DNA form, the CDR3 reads TGTGCCCAGGACCGAGGGCCGGGTCAAGAGACCCAGTACTTC. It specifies CAQDRGPGQETQYF.

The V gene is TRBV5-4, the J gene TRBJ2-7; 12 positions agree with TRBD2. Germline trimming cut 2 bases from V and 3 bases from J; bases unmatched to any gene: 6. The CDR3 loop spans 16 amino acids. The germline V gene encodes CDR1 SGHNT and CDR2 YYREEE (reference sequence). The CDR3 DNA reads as TGTGCCAGCAGCTTTATAGGACTAGCGGGGATCTACGAGCAGTACTTC. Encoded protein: CASSFIGLAGIYEQYF.

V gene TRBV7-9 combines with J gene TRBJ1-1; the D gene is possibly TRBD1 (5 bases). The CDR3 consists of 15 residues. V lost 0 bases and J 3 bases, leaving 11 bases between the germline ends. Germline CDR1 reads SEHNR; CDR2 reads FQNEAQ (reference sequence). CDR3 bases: TGTGCCAGCAGCTTAGCGCAGGGATATCACACTGAAGCTTTCTTT. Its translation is CASSLAQGYHTEAFF.

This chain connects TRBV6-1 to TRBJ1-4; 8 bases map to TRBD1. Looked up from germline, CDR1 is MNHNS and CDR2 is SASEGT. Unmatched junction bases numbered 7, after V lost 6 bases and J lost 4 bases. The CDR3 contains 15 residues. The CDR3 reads CASRPQTGVNEKLFF. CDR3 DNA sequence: TGTGCCAGCAGACCCCAGACAGGGGTTAATGAAAAACTGTTTTTT.